This passage covers 13 T cell receptor beta chains from one sample sequenced in a study of beta chain features in type 1 diabetes. The investigators reverse transcribed all of the isolated RNA, so they sequenced expressed TCRB transcripts. Sequencing was performed with immunoSEQ multiplex PCR; in TCRdb, only in-frame clones are kept and a portion is missing. The sample has some 410,000 clones, about 15% seen once. The source material was naive CD4+ T cells from blood. The source of these receptors is a man younger than 40 in good health.

This clone was counted a few times. The V call is TRBV18, the J call TRBJ1-1, with D hard to call. Germline-derived CDR1 and CDR2 are KGHSH and LQKENI. The CDR3 sequence is 14 residues long. V dropped 3 bases and J dropped 0 bases, with 8 bases sitting between them. CDR3 nucleotides: TGTGCCAGCTCACCGTACAGCCTGAACACTGAAGCTTTCTTT. As protein: CASSPYSLNTEAFF.

The genes are TRBV6-1 and TRBJ1-1; D is uncertain. This CDR3 comprises 12 residues. V was trimmed by 2 bases and J by 3 bases, leaving 4 bases between them. Per the germline V gene, CDR1 is MNHNS and CDR2 is SASEGT. This chain's CDR3 is CASSERDTEAFF. The DNA of the CDR3 is TGTGCCAGCAGTGAAAGGGACACTGAAGCTTTCTTT.

In this sample, this clone turned up once. The chain has TRBV6-5 and TRBJ1-2, with 8 bases lining up with TRBD1. Unmatched junction bases numbered 7, after V lost 6 bases and J lost 4 bases. The CDR3 extends over 14 amino acids. In germline, CDR1 is MNHEY, CDR2 SVGAGI. CDR3 in amino acids: CASSFGTGSYGYTF. Here the CDR3 DNA reads TGTGCCAGCAGCTTCGGGACAGGAAGCTATGGCTACACCTTC.

The chain links TRBV7-9 to TRBJ2-5, with unresolved D. CDR3 length: 13 amino acids. V shed 1 base and J shed 3 bases, with 6 bases lying between them. Germline lookup yields CDR1 SEHNR and CDR2 FQNEAQ (reference sequence). CDR3 protein: CASSLGSEETQYF. CDR3 nucleotide sequence: TGTGCCAGCAGCTTAGGCTCGGAAGAGACCCAGTACTTC.

The chain uses TRBV20-1 and TRBJ2-7; D unresolved. The germline CDR1 and CDR2 sequences are DFQATT and SNEGSKA (reference sequence). CDR3 length: 10 residues. V was clipped by 5 bases and J by 7 bases, with 9 bases between them. CDR3 sequence (DNA): TGCAGTGCTTTCAATAGGGAGCAGTACTTC. Residues: CSAFNREQYF.

A word on this clone: This same CDR3 is encoded by further DNA sequences in the sample. This chain links TRBV7-9 with TRBJ2-3; the D gene could be TRBD1 or TRBD2 (5 bases each). Germline assignment: CDR1 SEHNR and CDR2 FQNEAQ (reference sequence). V lost 5 bases and J 1 base, leaving 13 bases between the germline ends. This CDR3 is built from 15 residues. In DNA form, the CDR3 reads TGTGCCAGCAGCGTCACAGGAGGAGGCACAGATACGCAGTATTTT. Translation gives CASSVTGGGTDTQYF.

The chain's CDR3 is CASSQERTAYRAYGYTF. In DNA form, the CDR3 reads TGCGCCAGCAGCCAGGAAAGGACAGCCTACCGGGCCTATGGCTACACCTTC. The chain uses TRBV4-3 and TRBJ1-2, with D tentatively TRBD1 (6 bases). Per germline, CDR1 LGHNA and CDR2 YSLEER. V gave up 3 bases and J gave up 4 bases, with 21 bases separating them. The CDR3 loop spans 17 amino acids.

This clone has just a few counts. The rearrangement uses TRBV19 and TRBJ2-1, with 14 positions matching TRBD2. This CDR3 has 17 amino acids. V lost 5 bases, J lost 8 bases, and 11 bases stayed unmatched. Germline V lookup: CDR1 LNHDA, CDR2 SQIVND (reference sequence). CDR3 DNA sequence: TGTGCCAGTAGTCCTTGGACTAGCGGGGGGCTCGTCGATGAGCAGTTCTTC. It is translated as CASSPWTSGGLVDEQFF.

The rearrangement uses TRBV9 and TRBJ2-3; 7 nucleotides match TRBD1. Germline assignment: CDR1 SGDLS and CDR2 YYNGEE. The length of the CDR3 is 14 residues. V was clipped by 0 bases and J by 4 bases; unmatched bases: 2. CDR3 region: CASSVGQGSDTQYF. In DNA form, the CDR3 reads TGTGCCAGCAGCGTAGGACAGGGTTCAGATACGCAGTATTTT.

The table lists this clone with a few counts. The chain recombines TRBV4-1 with TRBJ2-3, with D unclear. Trimming took 4 bases from V and 7 from J, leaving 9 bases between them. Germline V lookup: CDR1 MGHRA, CDR2 YSYEKL. This CDR3 contains 12 residues. The CDR3: CASSPDVYTQYF. The DNA of the CDR3 is TGCGCCAGCAGCCCAGACGTATATACGCAGTATTTT.

This clone appeared a few times. This same CDR3 is encoded by further DNA sequences in the sample. The rearrangement uses TRBV28 and TRBJ1-2; no firm D call. Germline-derived CDR1 and CDR2 are MDHEN and SYDVKM. With 2 bases removed from V and 4 bases from J, the gap between germline ends came to 2 bases. This CDR3 region has 11 residues. CDR3 sequence (DNA): TGTGCCAGCAGTTTAAGCTATGGCTACACCTTC. Amino acid sequence: CASSLSYGYTF.

The chain carries TRBV10-3 and TRBJ2-2, with D unresolved. V shed 7 bases and J shed 0 bases, with 18 bases lying between them. This CDR3 contains 17 residues. Germline CDR1 reads ENHRY; CDR2 reads SYGVKD. In DNA form, the CDR3 reads TGTGCCATCACCCCGGTCCCCCCCCGGCCGAACACCGGGGAGCTGTTTTTT. This encodes CAITPVPPRPNTGELFF.

This clone was found a few times. V gene TRBV14 combines with J gene TRBJ2-3, with D perhaps TRBD2 (7 bases). Germline CDR1 SGHDN, CDR2 FVKESK. With 2 bases removed from V and 8 bases from J, the gap between germline ends came to 11 bases. This CDR3 is 13 amino acids long. The chain's CDR3 is CASSQIRGATQYF. The CDR3 DNA is TGTGCCAGCAGCCAAATTCGGGGGGCTACGCAGTATTTT. Supplemented by reference TRBV14 and TRBJ2-3, the full variable domain reads EAGVTQFPSHSVIEKGQTVTLRCDPISGHDNLYWYRRVMGKEIKFLLHFVKESKQDESGMPNNRFLAERTGGTYSTLKVQPAELEDSGVYFCASSQIRGATQYFGPGTRLTVL.